Here is one T cell receptor beta chain with its context. The trim removed 1 base at V and 6 bases at J, leaving 2 bases unmatched. The V gene's germline CDR1 is SGHAT and CDR2 FQNNGV. The CDR3 has 13 amino acids. The data stem from a study of blood T cell repertoires in COVID-19. For the study at large: The United States, Italy and Spain provided the acute and convalescent COVID-19 samples. From T cells, B-cell-depleted T cells, or PBMCs came the material, which was cDNA or gDNA.

In the study's own analysis: Researchers report that nucleated cell counts were estimated from reference gene primer amplification. Measured with immunoSEQ multiplex PCR; TCRdb has only the in-frame clones, and not every one. V and J calls and clone size are copied from that table; D and trimming were computed from the DNA. The table has some 76,000 clones, 82% seen once. This clonotype was sampled from a human donor in a cohort sampled during active COVID-19. The sequencing sample was made of peripheral blood. The genes are TRBV11-2 and TRBJ1-1; 7 bases are a match to TRBD1. In DNA form, the CDR3 reads TGTGCCAGCAGCTTAGCGGGACAGCCTGAAGCTTTCTTT. This sequence encodes CASSLAGQPEAFF.